These T cell receptor beta chains were read from a single sample in a study of shared clonotypes between healthy human individuals. TCRdb's copy holds only in-frame clones and misses some; the assay was immunoSEQ multiplex PCR. There are 550,000 to 800,000 clones in the sample; roughly 70% occur only once, and 1.7% lies in the top ten. Input material: memory CD4+ T cells sorted from blood. These receptors were collected from a woman younger than 45 in good health. Both conserved end residues are part of each CDR3. D genes are given only for firm matches. Size tells how often a clone was seen (once, few, many) or the class of an expanded clone, and some rows leave it out.

d_call,j_call,clone_size,v_call,cdr3_aa,cdr3_nt
TRBD2,TRBJ2-1,NA,TRBV5-1,CASSPGTSGIYNEQFF,TGCGCCAGCAGCCCCGGAACTAGCGGGATATACAATGAGCAGTTCTTC
TRBD2,TRBJ2-1,NA,TRBV19,CASTRLAGTYNEQFF,TGTGCCAGTACCCGACTAGCGGGAACCTACAATGAGCAGTTCTTC
TRBD2,TRBJ2-1,NA,TRBV11-2,CASRLAQWAGGPYNEQFF,TGTGCCAGCAGATTAGCCCAATGGGCGGGAGGGCCGTACAATGAGCAGTTCTTC
NA,TRBJ1-1,NA,TRBV6-6,CASSYASVEAFF,TGTGCCAGCAGTTACGCGTCGGTTGAAGCTTTCTTT
NA,TRBJ2-1,NA,TRBV2,CASSAGTGRGEQFF,TGTGCCAGCAGTGCCGGGACGGGGCGTGGTGAGCAGTTCTTC
NA,TRBJ1-5,many,TRBV25-1,CASSGLGHPSNQPQHF,TGTGCCAGCAGTGGACTGGGACACCCAAGCAATCAGCCCCAGCATTTT
TRBD1,TRBJ1-2,NA,TRBV7-9,CASSFKGAWDYGYTF,TGTGCCAGCAGCTTCAAGGGGGCATGGGACTATGGCTACACCTTC
NA,TRBJ1-1,NA,TRBV11-2,CASTEAFF,TGTGCCAGCACGGAAGCTTTCTTT
NA,TRBJ2-6,NA,TRBV29-1,CSVASSGANVLTF,TGCAGCGTTGCTAGCTCTGGGGCCAACGTCCTGACTTTC
TRBD2,TRBJ2-5,NA,TRBV4-1,CASSPRAGGLKETQYF,TGCGCCAGCAGCCCTCGCGCGGGAGGGTTAAAAGAGACCCAGTACTTC
TRBD1,TRBJ2-7,NA,TRBV2,CASSEAVGTAREQYF,TGTGCCAGCAGTGAAGCGGTCGGGACAGCGAGGGAGCAGTACTTC
NA,TRBJ1-2,NA,TRBV29-1,CSARTGQLGGYTF,TGCAGCGCCCGAACTGGGCAGTTAGGTGGCTACACCTTC
TRBD2,TRBJ2-1,NA,TRBV18,CASSPLTSGSSYNEQFF,TGTGCCAGCTCACCTCTTACTAGCGGGAGCTCCTACAATGAGCAGTTCTTC
NA,TRBJ2-2,NA,TRBV7-9,CASSFAGRTGELFF,TGTGCCAGCAGCTTTGCAGGGCGCACCGGGGAGCTGTTTTTT
NA,TRBJ1-2,few,TRBV29-1,CSTGRDYGYTF,TGCAGCACTGGACGGGACTATGGCTACACCTTC
NA,TRBJ1-1,few,TRBV7-3,CASSYDRTGTEAFF,TGTGCCAGCAGTTATGACAGAACGGGCACTGAAGCTTTCTTT
TRBD2,TRBJ2-5,NA,TRBV2,CASSLKLAGVETQYF,TGTGCCAGCAGTTTGAAACTAGCGGGAGTTGAGACCCAGTACTTC
NA,TRBJ2-5,NA,TRBV4-1,CASSQDQFRAGETQYF,TGCGCCAGCAGCCAAGATCAGTTCCGAGCAGGGGAGACCCAGTACTTC
NA,TRBJ2-5,NA,TRBV18,CASSGGPTETQYF,TGTGCCAGCTCAGGGGGTCCTACAGAGACCCAGTACTTC
NA,TRBJ1-4,NA,TRBV19,CASRLEGGSRKLFF,TGTGCCAGTAGACTGGAGGGCGGCTCTAGAAAACTGTTTTTT
NA,TRBJ2-7,NA,TRBV14,CASSQLRGSEQYF,TGTGCCAGCAGCCAACTACGAGGGAGCGAGCAGTACTTC
TRBD1,TRBJ2-5,NA,TRBV4-2,CASSPGQGPGGETQYF,TGTGCCAGCAGCCCGGGACAGGGGCCAGGGGGAGAGACCCAGTACTTC
NA,TRBJ2-3,few,TRBV9,CASSVGMATDTDTQYF,TGTGCCAGCAGCGTAGGGATGGCAACCGACACAGATACGCAGTATTTT
NA,TRBJ1-2,NA,TRBV11-2,CASSLGLARQIYGYTF,TGTGCCAGCAGCTTAGGTCTTGCGCGACAGATCTATGGCTACACCTTC
NA,TRBJ1-5,NA,TRBV4-1,CASSQDPGGQPQHF,TGCGCCAGCAGCCAAGATCCCGGGGGTCAGCCCCAGCATTTT
TRBD1,TRBJ1-1,few,TRBV6-1,CASRGDRGLGEAFF,TGTGCCAGCAGGGGAGACAGGGGACTTGGCGAAGCTTTCTTT
NA,TRBJ2-2,NA,TRBV6-5,CASSYLPGAGELFF,TGTGCCAGCAGTTACCTCCCGGGGGCCGGGGAGCTGTTTTTT
NA,TRBJ1-1,NA,TRBV7-3,CASSLIGGYTEAFF,TGTGCCAGCAGCTTAATAGGGGGGTACACTGAAGCTTTCTTT
TRBD2,TRBJ2-7,NA,TRBV27,CASSPTWGGPGLGSYEQYF,TGTGCCAGCAGTCCGACATGGGGAGGCCCCGGACTAGGCTCCTACGAGCAGTACTTC
NA,TRBJ1-1,once,TRBV7-3,CASSFGGPERSEAFF,TGTGCCAGCAGCTTTGGGGGGCCGGAGCGTTCAGAAGCTTTCTTT
NA,TRBJ1-5,medium-sized,TRBV4-2,CASSQDPGGPQHF,TGTGCCAGCAGCCAAGATCCCGGCGGTCCCCAGCATTTT
TRBD1,TRBJ2-1,NA,TRBV2,CASRRQGSSSYNEQFF,TGTGCCAGCAGACGACAGGGGAGTTCCTCCTACAATGAGCAGTTCTTC
NA,TRBJ1-2,NA,TRBV11-1,CASSPFEGQGANYGYTF,TGTGCCAGCAGCCCATTCGAAGGCCAGGGAGCTAACTATGGCTACACCTTC
TRBD2,TRBJ2-2,NA,TRBV5-4,CASSYTSGSSGELFF,TGTGCCAGCAGTTATACTAGCGGGAGCTCCGGGGAGCTGTTTTTT
TRBD1,TRBJ2-7,NA,TRBV19,CASSIPTGTYEQYF,TGTGCCAGTAGTATCCCGACAGGGACCTACGAGCAGTACTTC
TRBD2,TRBJ2-3,NA,TRBV10-3,CAISPGLAGTDTQYF,TGTGCCATCAGCCCGGGACTAGCGGGCACAGATACGCAGTATTTT
TRBD1,TRBJ1-2,NA,TRBV28,CASLQGGRGQGLGYTF,TGTGCCAGCCTTCAAGGGGGTAGGGGACAGGGGCTTGGCTACACCTTC
NA,TRBJ2-6,NA,TRBV6-1,CASTQGYSGANVLTF,TGTGCCAGCACCCAGGGGTACTCTGGGGCCAACGTCCTGACTTTC
NA,TRBJ2-2,once,TRBV28,CASSLPVGELFF,TGTGCCAGCAGTTTACCAGTGGGGGAGCTGTTTTTT
NA,TRBJ2-3,NA,TRBV6-1,CASGGSTDTQYF,TGTGCCAGCGGTGGGTCCACAGATACGCAGTATTTT
NA,TRBJ2-7,NA,TRBV27,CASSQGRLNYEQYF,TGTGCCAGCAGCCAGGGCAGGTTAAACTACGAGCAGTACTTC
TRBD1,TRBJ1-2,NA,TRBV6-1,CASSWTGEGGYTF,TGTGCCAGCAGCTGGACAGGGGAGGGTGGCTACACCTTC
NA,TRBJ2-5,NA,TRBV29-1,CSVWMGGPVAHETQYF,TGCAGCGTCTGGATGGGGGGGCCTGTGGCCCACGAGACCCAGTACTTC
NA,TRBJ2-7,NA,TRBV18,CASSPSRDSYEQYF,TGTGCCAGCTCACCATCCAGGGATTCCTACGAGCAGTACTTC
NA,TRBJ2-7,NA,TRBV4-2,CASSQSRVSYEQYF,TGTGCCAGCAGCCAGTCCCGGGTTTCCTACGAGCAGTACTTC
TRBD2,TRBJ2-7,NA,TRBV10-1,CASSETAGAGEQYF,TGCGCCAGCAGTGAGACAGCGGGAGCTGGGGAGCAGTACTTC
TRBD2,TRBJ2-1,few,TRBV6-1,CASSNVGTRKNEQFF,TGTGCCAGCAGTAACGTTGGGACTAGAAAGAATGAGCAGTTCTTC